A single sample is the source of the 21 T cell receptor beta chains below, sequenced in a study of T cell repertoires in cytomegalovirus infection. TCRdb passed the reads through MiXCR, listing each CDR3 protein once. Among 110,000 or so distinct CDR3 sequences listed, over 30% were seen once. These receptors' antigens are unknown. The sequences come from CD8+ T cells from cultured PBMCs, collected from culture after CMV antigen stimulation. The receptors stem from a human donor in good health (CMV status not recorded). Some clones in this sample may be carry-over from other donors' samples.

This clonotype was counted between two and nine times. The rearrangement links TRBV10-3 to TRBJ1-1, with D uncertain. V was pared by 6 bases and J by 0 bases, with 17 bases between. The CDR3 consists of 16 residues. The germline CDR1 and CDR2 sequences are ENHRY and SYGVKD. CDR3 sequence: CAIRQTRTVVNTEAFF. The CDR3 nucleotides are TGTGCCATCAGACAAACCCGGACGGTAGTGAACACTGAAGCTTTCTTT.

The CDR3 loop is CASSPFIRVAGANVLTF. CDR3 coding DNA: TGTGCCAGCAGCCCCTTCATTAGGGTAGCTGGGGCCAACGTCCTGACTTTC. The gene calls are TRBV3-1 and TRBJ2-6; D remains unclear. This CDR3 is 17 amino acids long. CDR1 LGHDT and CDR2 YNNKEL come from the germline V gene (reference sequence). Trimming removed 4 bases at V and 2 bases at J, with 15 bases between. The complete variable domain, with remaining parts taken from reference TRBV3-1 and TRBJ2-6, reads DTAVSQTPKYLVTQMGNDKSIKCEQNLGHDTMYWYKQDSKKFLKIMFSYNNKELIINETVPNRFSPKSPDKAHLNLHINSLELGDSAVYFCASSPFIRVAGANVLTFGAGSRLTVL.

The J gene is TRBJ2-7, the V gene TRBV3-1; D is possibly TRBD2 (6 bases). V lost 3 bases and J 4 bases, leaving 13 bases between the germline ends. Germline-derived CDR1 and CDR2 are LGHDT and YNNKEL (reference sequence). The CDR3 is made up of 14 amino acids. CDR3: CASSHGTSQYEQYF. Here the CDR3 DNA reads TGTGCCAGCAGCCATGGGACTTCACAATACGAGCAGTACTTC.

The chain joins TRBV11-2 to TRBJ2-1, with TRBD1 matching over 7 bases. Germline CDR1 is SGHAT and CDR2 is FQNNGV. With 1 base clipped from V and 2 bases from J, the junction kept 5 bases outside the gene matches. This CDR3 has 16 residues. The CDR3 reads CASSLGFQGAYNEQFF. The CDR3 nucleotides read TGTGCCAGCAGCTTAGGATTTCAGGGGGCCTACAATGAGCAGTTCTTC.

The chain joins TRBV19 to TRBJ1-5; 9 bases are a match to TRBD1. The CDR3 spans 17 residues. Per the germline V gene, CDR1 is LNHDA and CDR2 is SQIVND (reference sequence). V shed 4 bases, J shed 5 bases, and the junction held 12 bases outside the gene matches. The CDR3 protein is CASSTSGQGGFDQPQHF. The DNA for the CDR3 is TGTGCCAGTAGTACGTCGGGACAGGGTGGTTTCGATCAGCCCCAGCATTTT. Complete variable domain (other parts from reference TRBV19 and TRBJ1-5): DGGITQSPKYLFRKEGQNVTLSCEQNLNHDAMYWYRQDPGQGLRLIYYSQIVNDFQKGDIAEGYSVSREKKESFPLTVTSAQKNPTAFYLCASSTSGQGGFDQPQHFGDGTRLSIL.

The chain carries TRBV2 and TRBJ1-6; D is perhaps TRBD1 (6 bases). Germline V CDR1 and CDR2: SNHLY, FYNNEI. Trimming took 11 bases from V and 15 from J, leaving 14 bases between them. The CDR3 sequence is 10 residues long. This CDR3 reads CASRLRGLHF. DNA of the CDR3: TGTGCCTCCCGCCTCAGGGGCCTCCACTTT.

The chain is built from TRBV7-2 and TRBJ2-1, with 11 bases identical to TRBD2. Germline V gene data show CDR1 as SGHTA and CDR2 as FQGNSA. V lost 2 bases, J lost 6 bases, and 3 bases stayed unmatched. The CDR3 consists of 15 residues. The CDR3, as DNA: TGTGCCAGCAGCTTACTAGCGGGGGGTTTCAATGAGCAGTTCTTC. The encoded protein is CASSLLAGGFNEQFF. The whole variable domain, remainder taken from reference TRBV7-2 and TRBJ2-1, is GAGVSQSPSNKVTEKGKDVELRCDPISGHTALYWYRQSLGQGLEFLIYFQGNSAPDKSGLPSDRFSAERTGGSVSTLTIQRTQQEDSAVYLCASSLLAGGFNEQFFGPGTRLTVL.

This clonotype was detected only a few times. The DNA of the CDR3 is TGTGCCAGCAGCACCACCGACAGGGGTAGGATCTACGAGCAGTACTTC. Translation: CASSTTDRGRIYEQYF. The chain carries TRBV12-3 or TRBV12-4 and TRBJ2-7, with 8 bases identical to TRBD1. The CDR3 extends over 16 amino acids. The trim removed 6 bases at V and 3 bases at J, leaving 13 bases unmatched.

The DNA of the CDR3 is TGTGCCAGCGCCCCCGGGGATGAGGAGACCCAGTACTTC. This sequence encodes CASAPGDEETQYF. The V and J genes are TRBV5-4 and TRBJ2-5; a possible D gene is TRBD2 (5 bases). Trimming shortened V by 7 bases and J by 5 bases, and 15 bases separated the two germline ends. The length of the CDR3 is 13 residues. Germline V lookup: CDR1 SGHNT, CDR2 YYREEE (reference sequence). The complete variable domain, with remaining parts taken from reference TRBV5-4 and TRBJ2-5, reads ETGVTQSPTHLIKTRGQQVTLRCSSQSGHNTVSWYQQALGQGPQFIFQYYREEENGRGNFPPRFSGLQFPNYSSELNVNALELDDSALYLCASAPGDEETQYFGPGTRLLVL.

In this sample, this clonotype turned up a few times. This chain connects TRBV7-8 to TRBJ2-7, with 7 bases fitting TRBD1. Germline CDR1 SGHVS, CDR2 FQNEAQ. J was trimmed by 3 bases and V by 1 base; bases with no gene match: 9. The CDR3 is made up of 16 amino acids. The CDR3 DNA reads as TGTGCCAGCAGCTTAGAGGGGACAGAATACCTCTACGAGCAGTACTTC. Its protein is CASSLEGTEYLYEQYF. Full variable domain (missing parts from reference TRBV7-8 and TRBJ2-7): GAGVSQSPRYKVAKRGQDVALRCDPISGHVSLFWYQQALGQGPEFLTYFQNEAQLDKSGLPSDRFFAERPEGSVSTLKIQRTQQEDSAVYLCASSLEGTEYLYEQYFGPGTRLTVT.

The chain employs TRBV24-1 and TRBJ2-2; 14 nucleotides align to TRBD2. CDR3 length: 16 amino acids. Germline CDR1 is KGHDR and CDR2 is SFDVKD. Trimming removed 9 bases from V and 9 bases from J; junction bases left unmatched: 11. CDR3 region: CATERGLAGARRELFF. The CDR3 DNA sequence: TGTGCCACCGAGAGGGGACTAGCGGGGGCCAGAAGGGAGCTGTTTTTT.

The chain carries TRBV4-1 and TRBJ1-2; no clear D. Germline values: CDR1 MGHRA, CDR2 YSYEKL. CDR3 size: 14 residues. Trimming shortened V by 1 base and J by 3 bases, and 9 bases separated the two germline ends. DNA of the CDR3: TGCGCCAGCAGCCAAGCCGAAGCTTACTATGGCTACACCTTC. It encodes CASSQAEAYYGYTF.

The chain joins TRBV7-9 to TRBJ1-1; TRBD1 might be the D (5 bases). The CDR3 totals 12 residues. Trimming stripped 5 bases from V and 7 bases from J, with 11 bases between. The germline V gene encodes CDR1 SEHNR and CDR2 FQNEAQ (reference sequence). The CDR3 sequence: CASSMGTLEAFF. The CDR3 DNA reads TGTGCCAGCAGCATGGGGACCCTTGAAGCTTTCTTT. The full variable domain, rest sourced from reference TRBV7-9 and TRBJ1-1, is DTGVSQNPRHKITKRGQNVTFRCDPISEHNRLYWYRQTLGQGPEFLTYFQNEAQLEKSRLLSDRFSAERPKGSFSTLEIQRTEQGDSAMYLCASSMGTLEAFFGQGTRLTVV.

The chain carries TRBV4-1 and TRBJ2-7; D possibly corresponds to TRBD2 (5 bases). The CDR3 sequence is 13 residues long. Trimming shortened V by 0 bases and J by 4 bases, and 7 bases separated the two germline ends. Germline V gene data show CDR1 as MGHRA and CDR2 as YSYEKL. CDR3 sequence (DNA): TGCGCCAGCAGCCAAGATGCGGGTTACGAGCAGTACTTC. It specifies CASSQDAGYEQYF.

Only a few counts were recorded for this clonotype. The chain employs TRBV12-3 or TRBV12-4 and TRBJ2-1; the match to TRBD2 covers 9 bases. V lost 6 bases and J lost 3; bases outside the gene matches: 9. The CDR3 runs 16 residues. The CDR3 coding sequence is TGTGCCAGCAGCCCCTTCGCGGGGGGGTTCTACAATGAGCAGTTCTTC. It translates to CASSPFAGGFYNEQFF.

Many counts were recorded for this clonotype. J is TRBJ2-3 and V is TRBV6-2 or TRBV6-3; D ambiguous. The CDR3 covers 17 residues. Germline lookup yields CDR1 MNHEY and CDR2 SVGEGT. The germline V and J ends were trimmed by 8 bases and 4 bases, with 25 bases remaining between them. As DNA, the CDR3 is TGTGCCAGCTCTACACCCTTCAGCTTGACTCGTTCAGATACGCAGTATTTT. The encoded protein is CASSTPFSLTRSDTQYF.

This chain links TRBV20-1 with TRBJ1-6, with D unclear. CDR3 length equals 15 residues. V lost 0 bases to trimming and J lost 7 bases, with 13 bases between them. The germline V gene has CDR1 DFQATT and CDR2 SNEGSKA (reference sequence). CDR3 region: CSARDQDGWNSPLHF. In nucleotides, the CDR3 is TGCAGTGCTAGAGATCAGGACGGCTGGAATTCACCCCTCCACTTT.

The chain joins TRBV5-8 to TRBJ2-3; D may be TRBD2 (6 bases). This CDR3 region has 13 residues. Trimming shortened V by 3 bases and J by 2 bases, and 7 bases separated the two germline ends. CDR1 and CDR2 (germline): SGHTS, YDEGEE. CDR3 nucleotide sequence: TGTGCCAGCAGCTGGGGGGTCACAGATACGCAGTATTTT. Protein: CASSWGVTDTQYF.

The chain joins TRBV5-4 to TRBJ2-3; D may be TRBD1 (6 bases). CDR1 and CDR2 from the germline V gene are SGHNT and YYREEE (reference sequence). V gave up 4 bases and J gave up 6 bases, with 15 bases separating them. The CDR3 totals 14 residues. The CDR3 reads CASSPYRDGDTQYF. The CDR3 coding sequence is TGTGCCAGCAGCCCGTACAGGGATGGGGATACGCAGTATTTT. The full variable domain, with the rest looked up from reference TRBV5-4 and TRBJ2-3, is ETGVTQSPTHLIKTRGQQVTLRCSSQSGHNTVSWYQQALGQGPQFIFQYYREEENGRGNFPPRFSGLQFPNYSSELNVNALELDDSALYLCASSPYRDGDTQYFGPGTRLTVL.

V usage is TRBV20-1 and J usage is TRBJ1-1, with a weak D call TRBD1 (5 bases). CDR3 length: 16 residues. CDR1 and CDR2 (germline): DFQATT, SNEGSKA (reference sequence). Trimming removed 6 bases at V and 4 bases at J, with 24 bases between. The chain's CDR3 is CSAGGRELKLGTEAFF. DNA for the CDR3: TGCAGTGCGGGGGGGAGGGAACTTAAATTGGGCACTGAAGCTTTCTTT.

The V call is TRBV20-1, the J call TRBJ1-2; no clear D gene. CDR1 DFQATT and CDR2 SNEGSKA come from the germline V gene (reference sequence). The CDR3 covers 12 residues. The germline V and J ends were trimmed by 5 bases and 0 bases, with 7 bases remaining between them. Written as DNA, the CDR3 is TGCAGTGCTTCAGAAGCTAACTATGGCTACACCTTC. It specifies CSASEANYGYTF.